This T cell receptor beta chain originates from a study of response to subunit inactivated influenza vaccine. This clonotype was found a few times. Germline V gene data show CDR1 as MNHNS and CDR2 as SASEGT. The ends were cut back, 3 bases at V and 7 bases at J, with 12 bases in the middle. The CDR3 totals 14 residues. TCRdb used MiXCR to reprocess the RT-PCR reads, holding one entry per CDR3 protein. The sample has 500,000 to 550,000 distinct CDR3 sequences; around 25% are singletons. Another study also made use of these data, one on T cells expressing NK-cell markers. From that paper: Libraries used 5'RACE template switching adding universal primer site and UMIs.

The specimen was CD4+ T cells sorted from PBMCs, collected roughly 12 days after vaccination. The receptor was isolated from a man aged 45-65 years who received an inactivated influenza vaccine. This chain uses TRBV6-1 with TRBJ2-2; no definite D call. The CDR3 nucleotides read TGTGCCAGCAGTGATGGTACGAGGAGCGGGGAGCTGTTTTTT. Amino acids: CASSDGTRSGELFF.